What follows are 26 T cell receptor beta chains derived from one specimen sequenced in a study of blood T cell repertoires in COVID-19. Sequencing used immunoSEQ multiplex PCR; TCRdb keeps in-frame clones, though not all of them. The sample lists approximately 110,000 clones, 86% occurring once. The specimen was peripheral blood. All receptors derive from a human donor in a cohort sampled during active COVID-19.

The genes are TRBV10-3 and TRBJ2-2; D remains unclear. CDR1 and CDR2 from the germline V gene are ENHRY and SYGVKD. CDR3 size: 14 residues. V shed 8 bases and J shed 0 bases, with 10 bases lying between them. The CDR3, as DNA: TGTGCCATCCGTGGCACTTCGAACACCGGGGAGCTGTTTTTT. Translation gives CAIRGTSNTGELFF.

The chain links TRBV11-1 to TRBJ1-1; 7 bases line up with TRBD1. Per the germline V gene, CDR1 is SGHAT and CDR2 is FQDESV (reference sequence). V was clipped by 1 base and J by 4 bases; unmatched bases: 3. CDR3 size: 14 residues. This CDR3 reads CASSLGDRVTEAFF. In DNA form, the CDR3 reads TGTGCCAGCAGCTTAGGGGACAGAGTCACTGAAGCTTTCTTT.

This chain joins TRBV6-6 and TRBJ1-1, with D perhaps TRBD1 (6 bases). Between the trimmed V and J ends, which lost 6 bases and 6 bases, there was a span of 17 bases. Germline CDR1 reads MNHNY; CDR2 reads SVGAGI (reference sequence). The CDR3 extends over 14 amino acids. This CDR3 reads CASRKTGKGPEAFF. In DNA, the CDR3 is TGTGCCAGCAGAAAAACAGGGAAGGGCCCTGAAGCTTTCTTT.

V usage is TRBV9 and J usage is TRBJ1-1; no clear D gene. This CDR3 spans 15 amino acids. The V end lost 3 bases, the J end lost 4 bases, and 16 bases lay between the germline ends. Germline loops: CDR1 SGDLS, CDR2 YYNGEE. CDR3 coding DNA: TGTGCCAGCAGCGCTTTGGCTACGGCAGGCACTGAAGCTTTCTTT. Its protein is CASSALATAGTEAFF.

This chain uses TRBV28 with TRBJ2-1, with 7 bases identical to TRBD2. Per the germline V gene, CDR1 is MDHEN and CDR2 is SYDVKM. There are 15 residues in the CDR3. V lost 10 bases, J lost 4 bases, and 13 bases stayed unmatched. The CDR3 sequence: CATQLGGVRYNEQFF. CDR3 bases: TGTGCCACCCAACTGGGGGGGGTTCGGTACAATGAGCAGTTCTTC.

The gene calls are TRBV7-9 and TRBJ1-4, with D perhaps TRBD1 (6 bases). This CDR3 contains 15 residues. Between the trimmed V and J ends, which lost 3 bases and 7 bases, there was a span of 15 bases. Per germline, CDR1 SEHNR and CDR2 FQNEAQ (reference sequence). CDR3 loop: CASSFFLGGGEKLFF. The CDR3 DNA is TGTGCCAGCAGCTTTTTTTTAGGGGGTGGTGAAAAACTGTTTTTT.

The chain joins TRBV5-1 to TRBJ2-2; 7 bases align to TRBD2. This CDR3 has 17 residues. V gave up 4 bases and J gave up 2 bases; unmatched junction bases: 11. The germline V gene encodes CDR1 SGHRS and CDR2 YFSETQ. The CDR3, as DNA: TGCGCCAGCAGCCTTAAAACTGGGACTATTAACACCGGGGAGCTGTTTTTT. Translated, it gives CASSLKTGTINTGELFF.

The V and J genes are TRBV15 and TRBJ2-4, with D perhaps TRBD2 (6 bases). The V gene lost 8 bases and the J gene lost 7 bases, with 18 bases spanning the gap. In germline, CDR1 is LNHNV, CDR2 YYDKDF (reference sequence). CDR3 length: 14 residues. Here the CDR3 DNA reads TGTGCCACCGGAACCGGGACTGGGGGGAACATTCAGTACTTC. Its translation is CATGTGTGGNIQYF.

In DNA form, the CDR3 reads TGTGCCTGGACCAAGGCCGGGACAGGGAGGCATGAGCAGTTCTTC. It codes for CAWTKAGTGRHEQFF. The chain links TRBV30 to TRBJ2-1; 9 bases map to TRBD1. With V trimmed by 4 bases and J by 8 bases, 12 bases remained unmatched. Germline loops: CDR1 GTSNPN, CDR2 SVGIG (reference sequence). This CDR3 region has 15 residues.

This clone came up a few times. This chain links TRBV11-2 with TRBJ1-1; D is unclear. The CDR3 totals 14 residues. The germline V gene has CDR1 SGHAT and CDR2 FQNNGV. With 0 bases removed from V and 2 bases from J, the gap between germline ends came to 7 bases. This chain's CDR3 is CASSLEIGNTEAFF. Here the CDR3 DNA reads TGTGCCAGCAGCTTAGAGATCGGTAACACTGAAGCTTTCTTT. The full variable domain, rest sourced from reference TRBV11-2 and TRBJ1-1, is EAGVAQSPRYKIIEKRQSVAFWCNPISGHATLYWYQQILGQGPKLLIQFQNNGVVDDSQLPKDRFSAERLKGVDSTLKIQPAKLEDSAVYLCASSLEIGNTEAFFGQGTRLTVV.

This clone was found once. The chain has TRBV7-9 and TRBJ2-7; D is undetermined. The CDR3 is 12 amino acids. The germline V and J ends were trimmed by 3 bases and 5 bases, with 8 bases remaining between them. Germline CDR1 SEHNR, CDR2 FQNEAQ (reference sequence). The CDR3 bases are TGTGCCAGCAGCTTGCAGTTTGACGAGCAGTACTTC. Residues: CASSLQFDEQYF.

The chain uses TRBV7-2 and TRBJ2-1; tentatively, D is TRBD2 (7 bases). V was pared by 3 bases and J by 0 bases, with 12 bases between. The CDR3 is 16 residues long. Per germline, CDR1 SGHTA and CDR2 FQGNSA. The CDR3 nucleotides are TGTGCCAGCAGCTTTTATGGGGGGGCCTCCTACAATGAGCAGTTCTTC. This sequence encodes CASSFYGGASYNEQFF. The whole variable domain, remainder taken from reference TRBV7-2 and TRBJ2-1, is GAGVSQSPSNKVTEKGKDVELRCDPISGHTALYWYRQSLGQGLEFLIYFQGNSAPDKSGLPSDRFSAERTGGSVSTLTIQRTQQEDSAVYLCASSFYGGASYNEQFFGPGTRLTVL.

The chain carries TRBV11-2 and TRBJ2-7; 7 nucleotides match TRBD1. V lost 5 bases and J lost 4; bases outside the gene matches: 11. The CDR3 is 15 residues long. Germline CDR1 SGHAT, CDR2 FQNNGV. The CDR3 nucleotides are TGTGCCAGCAGCCCCCTTCTTCAGGGGGATTACGAGCAGTACTTC. This translates into CASSPLLQGDYEQYF.

The chain combines TRBV4-2 with TRBJ1-2; possibly TRBD1 for D (5 bases). The V end lost 4 bases, the J end lost 0 bases, and 15 bases lay between the germline ends. CDR1 LGHNA and CDR2 YNFKEQ come from the germline V gene. The CDR3 length is 16 residues. The DNA for the CDR3 is TGTGCCAGCAGCCTCGGACACGCAAGCCCTAACTATGGCTACACCTTC. Its translation: CASSLGHASPNYGYTF.

The chain joins TRBV2 to TRBJ2-7; 7 nucleotides line up with TRBD2. J lost 3 bases, V lost 8 bases, and 10 bases had no gene match. Germline CDR1 SNHLY, CDR2 FYNNEI. This CDR3 spans 14 amino acids. CDR3 loop: CASLLTGGYYEQYF. The CDR3 coding sequence is TGTGCCAGCCTGTTAACGGGAGGCTACTACGAGCAGTACTTC.

This clone was detected only a few times. The V call is TRBV30, the J call TRBJ2-7; 9 nucleotides agree with TRBD2. The germline CDR1 and CDR2 sequences are GTSNPN and SVGIG (reference sequence). V lost 1 base to trimming and J lost 6 bases; unmatched junction nucleotides: 13. This CDR3 spans 16 amino acids. The chain's CDR3 is CAWSDPRKREVPEQYF. CDR3 bases: TGTGCCTGGAGTGACCCACGCAAGCGGGAGGTCCCCGAGCAGTACTTC.

CDR3 sequence: CASSVVPPLGASGSSYNEQFF. Here the CDR3 DNA reads TGTGCCAGCAGCGTAGTCCCCCCCTTAGGCGCTAGCGGCAGCTCCTACAATGAGCAGTTCTTC. This chain uses TRBV9 with TRBJ2-1; 7 bases map to TRBD2. V trimming: 0 bases; J trimming: 0 bases; junction bases outside the gene matches: 18. The germline CDR1 and CDR2 sequences are SGDLS and YYNGEE. The CDR3 covers 21 residues. The full variable domain, completed using reference TRBV9 and TRBJ2-1, is DSGVTQTPKHLITATGQRVTLRCSPRSGDLSVYWYQQSLDQGLQFLIQYYNGEERAKGNILERFSAQQFPDLHSELNLSSLELGDSALYFCASSVVPPLGASGSSYNEQFFGPGTRLTVL.

This chain connects TRBV7-9 to TRBJ2-1, with 7 positions matching TRBD2. CDR1 and CDR2 (germline): SEHNR, FQNEAQ (reference sequence). The ends lost 0 bases at V and 10 bases at J; junction bases unmatched: 15. The CDR3 totals 17 residues. The CDR3 is CASSLARRAGPSTEQFF. CDR3 coding DNA: TGTGCCAGCAGCTTAGCGCGTCGAGCGGGGCCCTCTACAGAGCAGTTCTTC.

V gene TRBV12-5 combines with J gene TRBJ2-1, with 11 bases that match TRBD2. CDR1 and CDR2 from the germline V gene are LGHNT and FRNRAP. J was trimmed by 0 bases and V by 1 base; bases with no gene match: 17. This CDR3 region has 22 residues. CDR3 coding DNA: TGTGCTAGTGGTTTGGCGCCTCGGACTAGCGGGTCACTCCGGGTCTCCTACAATGAGCAGTTCTTC. Translation: CASGLAPRTSGSLRVSYNEQFF. The whole variable domain, remainder taken from reference TRBV12-5 and TRBJ2-1, is DARVTQTPRHKVTEMGQEVTMRCQPILGHNTVFWYRQTMMQGLELLAYFRNRAPLDDSGMPKDRFSAEMPDATLATLKIQPSEPRDSAVYFCASGLAPRTSGSLRVSYNEQFFGPGTRLTVL.

The chain employs TRBV19 and TRBJ2-1; 7 positions agree with TRBD2. The CDR3 consists of 14 residues. V shed 5 bases, J shed 2 bases, and the junction held 3 bases outside the gene matches. The germline V gene has CDR1 LNHDA and CDR2 SQIVND (reference sequence). For the CDR3, the DNA is TGTGCCAGTAGTCTCACTAGCGCCTACAATGAGCAGTTCTTC. Translating gives CASSLTSAYNEQFF.

J is TRBJ1-2 and V is TRBV29-1; TRBD1 matches 10 bases. V was clipped by 4 bases and J by 8 bases; unmatched bases: 7. CDR3 length equals 13 residues. The germline gives CDR1 SQVTM, CDR2 ANQGSEA. The CDR3 nucleotides read TGCAGCGTTGGGGGACAGGGGAATTGGGGCTACACCTTC. It is translated as CSVGGQGNWGYTF.

The chain recombines TRBV28 with TRBJ1-1; TRBD1 aligns across 7 bases. The V gene end was trimmed by 8 bases and the J gene end by 1 base; junction bases not matched to a gene: 7. The CDR3 is made up of 14 amino acids. The germline CDR1 and CDR2 sequences are MDHEN and SYDVKM. The CDR3 nucleotides read TGTGCCAGCGTCCCCAGGGGGGCGAACACTGAAGCTTTCTTT. It encodes CASVPRGANTEAFF.

The gene calls are TRBV15 and TRBJ2-1, with D perhaps TRBD2 (6 bases). CDR1 LNHNV and CDR2 YYDKDF come from the germline V gene (reference sequence). Trimming cost V 1 base and J 1 base, with 8 bases left between them. The length of the CDR3 is 15 residues. CDR3 DNA: TGTGCCACCAGCAGAGTTGGGGGGTCCTACAATGAGCAGTTCTTC. It yields the protein CATSRVGGSYNEQFF. The full variable domain, its missing parts supplied by reference TRBV15 and TRBJ2-1, is DAMVIQNPRYQVTQFGKPVTLSCSQTLNHNVMYWYQQKSSQAPKLLFHYYDKDFNNEADTPDNFQSRRPNTSFCFLDIRSPGLGDTAMYLCATSRVGGSYNEQFFGPGTRLTVL.

This clone was found once. V gene TRBV19 combines with J gene TRBJ2-3; 7 bases match TRBD2. Germline assignment: CDR1 LNHDA and CDR2 SQIVND (reference sequence). V dropped 3 bases and J dropped 4; count of bases not matched to a gene: 7. CDR3 length: 15 residues. The CDR3 here is CASSIGLAVPDTQYF. CDR3 nucleotides: TGTGCCAGTAGTATCGGGCTAGCGGTCCCAGATACGCAGTATTTT.

The chain links TRBV14 to TRBJ2-5; 11 bases agree with TRBD2. The CDR3 loop spans 21 amino acids. Germline V gives CDR1 SGHDN, CDR2 FVKESK. J was trimmed by 0 bases and V by 4 bases; bases with no gene match: 19. The CDR3 region is CASSRRGPGTSGSLYQETQYF. The CDR3 coding sequence is TGTGCCAGCAGCCGAAGGGGGCCCGGGACTAGCGGATCGCTGTACCAAGAGACCCAGTACTTC.

This clone has just a few counts. V usage is TRBV7-8 and J usage is TRBJ2-7; no firm D call. The CDR3 spans 12 residues. Germline values: CDR1 SGHVS, CDR2 FQNEAQ. Trimming removed 5 bases from V and 3 bases from J, with 8 bases in between. Written as DNA, the CDR3 is TGTGCCAGCAGCCCCAACAGCTACGAGCAGTACTTC. The encoded protein is CASSPNSYEQYF.